The entry that follows covers one T cell receptor beta chain sequence. Only in-frame clones appear in the TCRdb table, and some are missing; sequencing was by immunoSEQ multiplex PCR. The sample lists fewer than 200,000 clones, roughly 91% seen once, with more than 1.2% in the top ten. Germline loops: CDR1 SNHLY, CDR2 FYNNEI. Trimming pared 5 bases from V and 0 bases from J, leaving 11 bases between. The CDR3 runs to 15 residues. The data stem from a study of control samples from healthy donors and cancer patients. The sample was blood. The chain carries TRBV2 and TRBJ1-3, with D possibly being TRBD1 (6 bases). The receptor was isolated from a man younger than 35 in good health. The CDR3 DNA reads as TGTGCCAGCAGTAAAGAAGGGGGCTCTGGAAACACCATATATTTT. It is translated as CASSKEGGSGNTIYF.